The next 7 T cell receptor beta chains were all read from a single sample in a study of T cells expressing NK-cell markers. TCRdb re-called the 5' RACE reads, yielding one record per CDR3 amino acid sequence without DNA. This repertoire includes some 440,000 distinct CDR3 sequences. Sequenced material: blood T cells: a sorted CD56 or NKG2C T cell subset, CD4+ or CD8+ T cells, or bulk PBMC T cells (not recorded which). Receptors were obtained from a woman aged 45 to 65 in good health.

The chain has TRBV4-1 and TRBJ2-3; the D call of TRBD1 rests on TCRdb alone, since no DNA is present to check it. The CDR3 extends over 15 amino acids. Germline values: CDR1 MGHRA, CDR2 YSYEKL. CDR3 region: CASSQVGGLFDTQYF.

J is TRBJ2-5 and V is TRBV7-9; TCRdb designates TRBD1, a call that cannot be tested without DNA. CDR3 length equals 16 residues. Germline V lookup: CDR1 SEHNR, CDR2 FQNEAQ (reference sequence). CDR3 in amino acids: CASSPTMGGGQETQYF.

The V call is TRBV5-5, the J call TRBJ1-2; TCRdb picks TRBD1, but there is no DNA to check that call. CDR1 SGHKS and CDR2 YYEKEE come from the germline V gene (reference sequence). The CDR3 totals 14 residues. The CDR3 sequence is CASSLEWGASGYTF.

The rearrangement links TRBV7-9 to TRBJ2-6; TCRdb returns TRBD1, unconfirmable since there is no DNA. Germline V lookup: CDR1 SEHNR, CDR2 FQNEAQ (reference sequence). The CDR3 runs 15 residues. The CDR3 reads CAVDRTSSGANVLTF.

The J gene is TRBJ1-4, the V gene TRBV20-1. Germline CDR1 DFQATT, CDR2 SNEGSKA (reference sequence). There are 11 residues in the CDR3. CDR3: CSATLREKLFF.

The chain uses TRBV7-9 and TRBJ2-3. The germline gives CDR1 SEHNR, CDR2 FQNEAQ (reference sequence). There are 15 residues in the CDR3. This CDR3 is CASSSSYRSTDTQYF.

V and J are TRBV20-1 and TRBJ2-3. The CDR3 is 12 amino acids. Germline values: CDR1 DFQATT, CDR2 SNEGSKA (reference sequence). The chain's CDR3 is CSARGLDDTQYF.